The rows below give T cell receptor beta chains drawn from one sample of a study of T-cell memory formation after mild COVID-19. TCRdb fed the 5' RACE reads into MiXCR, producing one record per CDR3 protein. The sample includes approximately 260,000 distinct CDR3 sequences, roughly 18% of them seen just once. Source material: PBMCs or a T cell subset sorted from them (not recorded which). Source of these receptors: a man aged 18 to 29 who had mild COVID-19 (a few samples of this study predate the infection). Cell type and time point are not known. The CDR3 runs from the conserved cysteine through the conserved F or W. A D gene is named only where the DNA matches it firmly. Some rows have no size entry. The others give once, few or many, or a class for an expanded clone.

V gene,D gene,clone size,J gene,CDR3 length,CDR3 protein,CDR3 DNA
TRBV7-2,-,few,TRBJ2-3,13,CASSFGMMDTQYF,TGTGCCAGCAGCTTTGGTATGATGGATACGCAGTATTTT
TRBV29-1,TRBD2,-,TRBJ2-2,13,CSAGLAGTGELFF,TGCAGCGCTGGACTAGCGGGGACCGGGGAGCTGTTTTTT
TRBV7-9,-,many,TRBJ2-5,15,CASSSTPRTIETQYF,TGTGCCAGCAGCTCCACCCCGAGGACTATAGAGACCCAGTACTTC
TRBV27,-,-,TRBJ2-3,16,CASSRTGTVGTDTQYF,TGTGCCAGCAGCCGAACCGGGACCGTGGGCACAGATACGCAGTATTTT
TRBV7-6,-,few,TRBJ2-2,13,CASSFATAGELFF,TGTGCCAGCAGCTTCGCGACAGCCGGGGAGCTGTTTTTT
TRBV9,-,-,TRBJ2-7,16,CASSSSGTLSSYEQYF,TGTGCCAGCAGCTCATCCGGGACCCTGAGCTCCTACGAGCAGTACTTC
TRBV20-1,-,-,TRBJ2-5,13,CSARVAGLKTQYF,TGCAGTGCTAGAGTCGCAGGATTGAAGACCCAGTACTTC
TRBV20-1,-,few,TRBJ1-1,14,CSARESRGWTEAFF,TGCAGTGCTAGAGAGTCCCGGGGGTGGACTGAAGCTTTCTTT
TRBV7-6,TRBD1,few,TRBJ2-6,17,CASSLGTGSSGANVLTF,TGTGCCAGCAGCTTAGGGACAGGGAGCTCTGGGGCCAACGTCCTGACTTTC
TRBV7-9,-,few,TRBJ1-1,15,CASSAIRGSNTEAFF,TGTGCCAGCAGCGCTATTAGAGGATCGAACACTGAAGCTTTCTTT
TRBV3-1,-,few,TRBJ2-5,14,CASSYQAGSETQYF,TGTGCCAGCAGCTACCAGGCAGGGAGTGAGACCCAGTACTTC
TRBV6-2/TRBV6-3,-,few,TRBJ2-7,13,CASSYLGLGEQYF,TGTGCCAGCAGTTACTTGGGCCTTGGGGAGCAGTACTTC
TRBV10-3,-,-,TRBJ1-1,17,CAISTAGTLTPNTEAFF,TGTGCCATCAGTACCGCCGGGACTTTAACCCCAAACACTGAAGCTTTCTTT
TRBV2,-,few,TRBJ2-4,14,CASSGGIAKNIQYF,TGTGCCAGCAGTGGAGGTATAGCCAAAAACATTCAGTACTTC
TRBV20-1,-,few,TRBJ2-3,13,CSAAGAGPDTQYF,TGCAGTGCTGCGGGGGCCGGGCCAGATACGCAGTATTTT
TRBV4-1,TRBD1,-,TRBJ1-2,19,CASSQEDRGKISWLYGYTF,TGCGCCAGCAGCCAAGAAGACAGGGGTAAGATCTCCTGGTTATATGGCTACACCTTC
TRBV20-1,-,-,TRBJ1-1,13,CSARDKPNTEAFF,TGCAGTGCTAGAGATAAGCCGAACACTGAAGCTTTCTTT
TRBV12-3/TRBV12-4,-,-,TRBJ2-2,17,CASSPYGTPSNTGELFF,TGTGCCAGCAGCCCTTATGGAACTCCGTCGAACACCGGGGAGCTGTTTTTT
TRBV3-2,-,-,TRBJ1-1,16,CASSQAAQGANTEAFF,TGTGCCAGCAGCCAAGCAGCACAGGGGGCGAACACTGAAGCTTTCTTT
TRBV20-1,-,-,TRBJ1-2,13,CSARVQSTDGYTF,TGCAGTGCTAGGGTCCAGTCCACCGATGGCTACACCTTC
TRBV11-3,TRBD1,-,TRBJ2-5,15,CASSPRTGEMETQYF,TGTGCCAGCAGCCCCCGGACAGGGGAAATGGAGACCCAGTACTTC
TRBV5-1,-,many,TRBJ2-2,14,CASSRGQNTGELFF,TGCGCCAGCAGCCGCGGACAAAACACCGGGGAGCTGTTTTTT
TRBV4-2,-,few,TRBJ1-1,13,CAPIGGGSTEAFF,TGTGCCCCCATCGGCGGGGGCAGTACTGAAGCTTTCTTT